The 22 T cell receptor beta chains below were found in one sample sequenced in a study of T cell changes during pregnancy in multiple sclerosis. Sequenced by immunoSEQ multiplex PCR; TCRdb stores in-frame clones only, minus some. Of roughly 40,000 clones in the sample, more than 90% were seen once. The source was CD4+ T cells from peripheral blood mononuclear cells, collected after pregnancy. These receptor sequences come from a female donor in good health, enrolled as a control in a pregnancy study.

This clone was counted a few times. The chain couples TRBV27 to TRBJ2-5; 8 nucleotides match TRBD1. Germline loops: CDR1 MNHEY, CDR2 SMNVEV (reference sequence). J gave up 5 bases and V 3 bases, and 8 bases lay outside the gene matches. This CDR3 spans 15 amino acids. The CDR3 DNA reads TGTGCCAGCAGTTTCCTTGGACAGGGCGGGGAGACCCAGTACTTC. Protein product: CASSFLGQGGETQYF.

The rearrangement links TRBV6-1 to TRBJ1-1; D unclear. CDR1 and CDR2 from the germline V gene are MNHNS and SASEGT. This CDR3 is built from 13 residues. Trimming took off 2 bases at V and 4 bases at J, with 8 bases between the two ends. The CDR3 protein is CASSETAGTEAFF. CDR3 nucleotides: TGTGCCAGCAGTGAAACCGCGGGCACTGAAGCTTTCTTT.

This clone was picked up one time. This chain connects TRBV4-1 to TRBJ1-2; D might be TRBD1 (5 bases). V gave up 0 bases and J gave up 8 bases, with 19 bases separating them. The germline CDR1 and CDR2 sequences are MGHRA and YSYEKL. CDR3 size: 16 residues. The CDR3 bases are TGCGCCAGCAGCCAAGAGGTATGGGCAGGGATTCAGGGCTACACCTTC. It is translated as CASSQEVWAGIQGYTF.

J is TRBJ2-7 and V is TRBV19, with TRBD2 matching over 16 bases. V was pared by 4 bases and J by 3 bases, with 9 bases of the junction left unmatched. Germline V gene sequence: CDR1 LNHDA, CDR2 SQIVND (reference sequence). The CDR3 extends over 18 amino acids. The CDR3 coding sequence is TGTGCCAGTAGTAACAAGGGACTAGCGGGAGGGCCCATCTACGAGCAGTACTTC. Protein: CASSNKGLAGGPIYEQYF.

This clone was detected only once. This sequence joins TRBV21-1 and TRBJ2-2; the table's D call, TRBD2, was not checked against the DNA. TRBV21-1 is labeled a pseudogene. This CDR3 spans 15 amino acids. CDR3 protein: CAPREGCPNTGELFF. The CDR3 DNA is TGTGCCCCCAGGGAGGGATGCCCGAACACCGGGGAGCTGTTTTTT.

CDR3 DNA: TGCGCCAGCAGCCAGGGACAGGGGGTTCGAGGTGAAAAACTGTTTTTT. Translating it yields CASSQGQGVRGEKLFF. This sequence joins TRBV4-1 and TRBJ1-4; TRBD1 matches 11 bases. This CDR3 region has 16 residues. With 3 bases clipped from V and 7 bases from J, the junction kept 7 bases outside the gene matches. Germline assignment: CDR1 MGHRA and CDR2 YSYEKL.

This chain connects TRBV5-1 to TRBJ2-7; 10 bases are a match to TRBD2. Germline CDR1 reads SGHRS; CDR2 reads YFSETQ. The CDR3 has 16 amino acids. J lost 4 bases, V lost 1 base, and 8 bases had no gene match. CDR3 sequence (DNA): TGCGCCAGCAGCTTGTTGGCTAGCGGGAGTTTATACGAGCAGTACTTC. It specifies CASSLLASGSLYEQYF.

The chain recombines TRBV11-2 with TRBJ2-3, with 9 nucleotides matching TRBD1. Germline V CDR1 and CDR2: SGHAT, FQNNGV. J was trimmed by 4 bases and V by 2 bases; bases with no gene match: 10. This CDR3 region has 17 residues. CDR3 sequence (DNA): TGTGCCAGCAGCTTAAGCTTGGACAGGGGCCTCCCAGATACGCAGTATTTT. Residues: CASSLSLDRGLPDTQYF.

This clone came up a few times. This sequence joins TRBV6-5 and TRBJ1-5; possible D gene TRBD1, 5 bases. The CDR3 has 13 amino acids. CDR1 is MNHEY, CDR2 SVGAGI, per germline. Trimming stripped 4 bases from V and 7 bases from J, with 11 bases between. CDR3 nucleotide sequence: TGTGCCAGCAGTTCTCAGGGCCGGCAGCCCCAGCATTTT. Protein product: CASSSQGRQPQHF.

The chain couples TRBV5-4 to TRBJ2-1; 9 bases are shared with TRBD1. In germline, CDR1 is SGHNT, CDR2 YYREEE (reference sequence). After removal of 2 bases from V and 3 bases from J, the junction contained 3 bases not matched to a gene. The CDR3 runs to 15 residues. The CDR3 reads CASSFRDRDYNEQFF. CDR3 bases: TGTGCCAGCAGCTTCCGGGACAGGGACTACAATGAGCAGTTCTTC.

This clone was detected only once. The chain carries TRBV6-1 and TRBJ1-2; the D is unclear. The germline V gene encodes CDR1 MNHNS and CDR2 SASEGT. V was clipped by 0 bases and J by 4 bases, with 6 bases between them. The length of the CDR3 is 13 residues. The CDR3 here is CASSEASGYGYTF. The CDR3 region has the DNA TGTGCCAGCAGTGAAGCTTCAGGCTATGGCTACACCTTC.

This chain links TRBV10-3 with TRBJ2-3, with 12 nucleotides matching TRBD2. Trimming cost V 6 bases and J 1 base; bases outside gene matches: 5. The CDR3 is made up of 16 amino acids. Germline loops: CDR1 ENHRY, CDR2 SYGVKD. The CDR3 loop is CAIRPSGRDGTDTQYF. In DNA form, the CDR3 reads TGTGCCATCAGACCTAGCGGGAGGGATGGCACAGATACGCAGTATTTT.

The V gene is TRBV5-1, the J gene TRBJ2-1; 9 bases map to TRBD2. V shed 9 bases, J shed 4 bases, and the junction held 5 bases outside the gene matches. The germline V gene has CDR1 SGHRS and CDR2 YFSETQ. The CDR3 is 13 residues long. The CDR3 protein is CATSSGVYNEQFF. The CDR3 bases are TGCGCCACCTCTAGCGGGGTTTACAATGAGCAGTTCTTC.

This clone has only one observation. The chain uses TRBV29-1 and TRBJ2-3; 11 bases are a match to TRBD2. The CDR3 totals 16 residues. Losses at the gene ends were 2 bases for V and 0 bases for J; bases not matched to a gene: 4. Germline CDR1 and CDR2: SQVTM and ANQGSEA. CDR3 DNA: TGCAGCGTTGAAAAGTGGACTAGCGGGAGCACAGATACGCAGTATTTT. Protein product: CSVEKWTSGSTDTQYF.

The chain uses TRBV18 and TRBJ2-2; D remains ambiguous. CDR1 KGHSH and CDR2 LQKENI come from the germline V gene. This CDR3 has 14 amino acids. V was pared by 8 bases and J by 0 bases, with 10 bases between. CDR3 sequence reads: CASDGTANTGELFF. CDR3 coding DNA: TGTGCCAGCGACGGTACAGCGAACACCGGGGAGCTGTTTTTT.

This chain connects TRBV7-2 to TRBJ1-3; 8 nucleotides align to TRBD1. This CDR3 comprises 13 residues. V gave up 6 bases and J gave up 6 bases; unmatched junction bases: 4. Looked up from germline, CDR1 is SGHTA and CDR2 is FQGNSA. The CDR3: CASSLDRVNTIYF. DNA for the CDR3: TGTGCCAGCAGTTTGGACAGGGTAAACACCATATATTTT. Combining the CDR3 with reference TRBV7-2 and TRBJ1-3 gives the whole variable domain GAGVSQSPSNKVTEKGKDVELRCDPISGHTALYWYRQSLGQGLEFLIYFQGNSAPDKSGLPSDRFSAERTGGSVSTLTIQRTQQEDSAVYLCASSLDRVNTIYFGEGSWLTVV.

The chain couples TRBV19 to TRBJ1-3; possible D gene TRBD1, 6 bases. The V and J ends lost 7 bases and 0 bases respectively, with 16 bases between them. The CDR3 extends over 16 amino acids. CDR1 is LNHDA and CDR2 is SQIVND in the germline V gene (reference sequence). The chain's CDR3 is CASTLRGTHSGNTIYF. DNA for the CDR3: TGTGCCAGTACCCTGCGGGGGACACACTCTGGAAACACCATATATTTT.

CDR3 nucleotide sequence: TGTGCCAGCAGTGTAAACAGGGGGCATAACTATGGCTACACCTTC. It yields the protein CASSVNRGHNYGYTF. The chain couples TRBV27 to TRBJ1-2, with 9 bases identical to TRBD1. The trim removed 5 bases at V and 1 base at J, leaving 5 bases unmatched. Per germline, CDR1 MNHEY and CDR2 SMNVEV (reference sequence). This CDR3 spans 15 amino acids.

This clone is a singleton in its sample. The rearrangement uses TRBV4-2 and TRBJ1-2, with D hard to call. This CDR3 contains 17 residues. V lost 0 bases and J lost 7, with 21 bases in between. Germline V gene sequence: CDR1 LGHNA, CDR2 YNFKEQ. The CDR3 DNA follows: TGTGCCAGCAGCCAAGACGCGGGGAGGACTTTATTAAGTGGCTACACCTTC. Amino acids: CASSQDAGRTLLSGYTF.

The chain employs TRBV5-1 and TRBJ1-1; D is unclear. The germline V and J ends were trimmed by 5 bases and 7 bases, with 6 bases remaining between them. The CDR3 has 10 amino acids. Germline CDR1 is SGHRS and CDR2 is YFSETQ. The CDR3 coding sequence is TGCGCCAGCAGTCCTTTTGAAGCTTTCTTT. Amino acids: CASSPFEAFF.

The V and J genes are TRBV28 and TRBJ2-5; perhaps TRBD2 as D (5 bases). This CDR3 region has 13 residues. Germline lookup yields CDR1 MDHEN and CDR2 SYDVKM. The V gene lost 7 bases and the J gene lost 3 bases, with 12 bases spanning the gap. CDR3 DNA: TGTGCCAGCACCCTTGGGAGAGAAGAGACCCAGTACTTC. Protein sequence: CASTLGREETQYF. The whole variable domain, remainder taken from reference TRBV28 and TRBJ2-5, is DVKVTQSSRYLVKRTGEKVFLECVQDMDHENMFWYRQDPGLGLRLIYFSYDVKMKEKGDIPEGYSVSREKKERFSLILESASTNQTSMYLCASTLGREETQYFGPGTRLLVL.

The chain is built from TRBV12-5 and TRBJ1-1; no clear D gene. The V gene lost 0 bases and the J gene lost 2 bases, with 7 bases spanning the gap. This CDR3 has 14 residues. The germline CDR1 and CDR2 sequences are LGHNT and FRNRAP. The CDR3 nucleotides read TGTGCTAGTGGTTTGGTACCGGTAAACACTGAAGCTTTCTTT. Amino acid sequence: CASGLVPVNTEAFF.